The next 19 T cell receptor beta chains were all read from a single sample in a study of CD8+CD57+ T cells in acquired aplastic anemia. Profiling of TCR beta VDJ combinations and CDR3 sequences used genomic DNA as template. TCRdb analysed the reads with MiXCR anew, one entry per CDR3 protein. Of fewer than 250,000 distinct CDR3 sequences in the sample, around 59% were seen once. Material for sequencing was sorted CD4+, CD8+, or CD8+CD57+ T cells (not recorded which) from PBMCs. The origin of the receptors is a human donor in good health, serving as a control.

The chain employs TRBV9 and TRBJ1-6, with 9 bases aligning to TRBD1. Germline CDR1 and CDR2: SGDLS and YYNGEE. Trimming cost V 6 bases and J 0 bases; bases outside gene matches: 4. The CDR3 contains 16 residues. The CDR3 nucleotides are TGTGCCAGCACCGCGACAGGGGGCTCCTATAATTCACCCCTCCACTTT. This gives the protein CASTATGGSYNSPLHF.

This clonotype has a count of ten or more. V usage is TRBV7-9 and J usage is TRBJ1-3; D may be TRBD1 (6 bases). Germline V lookup: CDR1 SEHNR, CDR2 FQNEAQ (reference sequence). The CDR3 extends over 13 amino acids. V lost 5 bases and J 8 bases, leaving 13 bases between the germline ends. CDR3 sequence: CASSGAGADTIYF. CDR3 nucleotides: TGTGCCAGCAGCGGCGCGGGGGCGGACACCATATATTTT.

This clonotype was found many times. The chain carries TRBV28 and TRBJ1-6; D gene ambiguous. Germline V gene lookup returns CDR1 MDHEN and CDR2 SYDVKM. The CDR3 has 17 residues. The V gene lost 2 bases and the J gene lost 0 bases, with 11 bases spanning the gap. CDR3 nucleotide sequence: TGTGCCAGCAGTTTACCCGGATTGGGCTCCTATAATTCACCCCTCCACTTT. This gives the protein CASSLPGLGSYNSPLHF.

This clonotype was seen at least ten times. V gene TRBV7-2 combines with J gene TRBJ1-6; a weak D match, TRBD1 (5 bases). The V end was cut by 9 bases, the J end by 5 bases, with 11 bases between. The CDR3 contains 13 residues. Germline V CDR1 and CDR2: SGHTA, FQGNSA. The DNA for the CDR3 is TGTGCCAGTGGGCAGGGCCATAATTCACCCCTCCACTTT. Encoded protein: CASGQGHNSPLHF. The full variable domain, its missing parts supplied by reference TRBV7-2 and TRBJ1-6, is GAGVSQSPSNKVTEKGKDVELRCDPISGHTALYWYRQSLGQGLEFLIYFQGNSAPDKSGLPSDRFSAERTGGSVSTLTIQRTQQEDSAVYLCASGQGHNSPLHFGNGTRLTVT.

V and J are TRBV10-3 and TRBJ1-1; no reliable D call. Trimming stripped 8 bases from V and 4 bases from J, with 11 bases between. CDR1 ENHRY and CDR2 SYGVKD come from the germline V gene. CDR3 length: 12 residues. The CDR3 loop reads CAIGGTSTEAFF. CDR3 nucleotides: TGTGCCATCGGTGGAACAAGCACTGAAGCTTTCTTT.

V gene TRBV24-1 combines with J gene TRBJ2-1, with TRBD1 matching 8 bases. The CDR3 is 13 amino acids. The germline V gene encodes CDR1 KGHDR and CDR2 SFDVKD. V trimming: 5 bases; J trimming: 7 bases; junction bases outside the gene matches: 3. CDR3 region: CATSGGQGNEQFF. The CDR3 DNA is TGTGCCACCAGTGGAGGACAGGGAAATGAGCAGTTCTTC.

This clonotype was recorded at least ten times. The rearrangement links TRBV14 to TRBJ1-1; unclear D gene. The CDR3 is 13 amino acids. Looked up from germline, CDR1 is SGHDN and CDR2 is FVKESK. With 0 bases removed from V and 1 base from J, the gap between germline ends came to 3 bases. The CDR3 spells CASSQDTNTEAFF. The CDR3 DNA follows: TGTGCCAGCAGCCAAGACACGAACACTGAAGCTTTCTTT.

The genes are TRBV24-1 and TRBJ2-5, with 13 bases lining up with TRBD2. Trimming took 4 bases from V and 5 from J; bases not matched to a gene: 9. The CDR3 length is 17 residues. Germline V lookup: CDR1 KGHDR, CDR2 SFDVKD. The CDR3 loop reads CATSDPGTSGATETQYF. CDR3 DNA sequence: TGTGCCACCAGTGACCCCGGGACTAGCGGGGCCACGGAGACCCAGTACTTC.

Many counts were recorded for this clonotype. The chain recombines TRBV19 with TRBJ1-2; tentative D call: TRBD1 (6 bases). The CDR3 runs 14 residues. The germline V gene has CDR1 LNHDA and CDR2 SQIVND (reference sequence). V dropped 4 bases and J dropped 8 bases, with 17 bases sitting between them. The CDR3 DNA follows: TGTGCCAGTAGTAGAAGAGGTAACAGGGACGGCTACACCTTC. Protein sequence: CASSRRGNRDGYTF.

This CDR3 is CASSEWPDGEQYF. The CDR3 DNA reads as TGTGCCAGCAGTGAATGGCCCGACGGCGAGCAGTACTTC. V and J are TRBV2 and TRBJ2-7; D is undetermined. There are 13 residues in the CDR3. CDR1 is SNHLY and CDR2 is FYNNEI in the germline V gene. Trimming took off 2 bases at V and 6 bases at J, with 11 bases between the two ends.

This clonotype was observed at least ten times. The V call is TRBV5-6, the J call TRBJ2-7; perhaps D is TRBD1 or TRBD2 (7 bases each). The CDR3 covers 13 residues. V lost 2 bases to trimming and J lost 4 bases, with 10 bases between them. Germline assignment: CDR1 SGHDT and CDR2 YYEEEE. The CDR3 protein is CASSFQGGYEQYF. The CDR3 DNA reads TGTGCCAGCAGCTTTCAGGGGGGGTACGAGCAGTACTTC.

This clonotype came up a few times. One end of the junction fails to match germline, which may point to a read error. V gene TRBV5-1 combines with J gene TRBJ2-7; 7 nucleotides agree with TRBD2. CDR3 length: 16 residues. Germline V lookup: CDR1 SGHRS, CDR2 YFSETQ. The CDR3 region is CASSLPSGGGRYEQYF. The CDR3 region has the DNA TGTGCCAGCAGCTTACCTAGCGGAGGAGGGCGCTACGAGCAGTACTTC.

This clonotype was counted many times. The V and J genes are TRBV7-2 and TRBJ2-7; 11 bases agree with TRBD1. Per germline, CDR1 SGHTA and CDR2 FQGNSA. The CDR3 is 17 residues long. Unmatched junction bases numbered 12, after V lost 3 bases and J lost 5 bases. CDR3 sequence reads: CASSFKGPPGQGDEQYF. The CDR3 coding sequence is TGTGCCAGCAGCTTTAAGGGTCCACCGGGACAGGGGGACGAGCAGTACTTC.

This clonotype was detected only once. The chain is built from TRBV6-1 and TRBJ1-1; D is ambiguous. V gave up 8 bases and J gave up 3 bases, with 16 bases separating them. This CDR3 is built from 14 residues. Germline CDR1 and CDR2: MNHNS and SASEGT. CDR3 DNA: TGTGCCAGCCGAAGGTATAGCACGGACACTGAAGCTTTCTTT. This translates into CASRRYSTDTEAFF.

This chain uses TRBV6-2 or TRBV6-3 with TRBJ2-7, with 7 bases that match TRBD1. Trimming removed 7 bases from V and 1 base from J; junction bases left unmatched: 10. CDR3 size: 15 residues. From germline, CDR1 is MNHEY and CDR2 SVGEGT. The CDR3 DNA reads TGTGCCAGCAAGCACGGGACAGTTTTTTCCTACGAGCAGTACTTC. This encodes CASKHGTVFSYEQYF.

The CDR3 bases are TGTGCCAGCAGCGCCCTAGGAGGCACAGATACGCAGTATTTT. This translates into CASSALGGTDTQYF. The genes are TRBV9 and TRBJ2-3; D is unresolved. This CDR3 is 14 amino acids long. Germline V lookup: CDR1 SGDLS, CDR2 YYNGEE. V lost 3 bases and J lost 1, with 9 bases in between. Looking up the rest from reference TRBV9 and TRBJ2-3 gives the full variable domain: DSGVTQTPKHLITATGQRVTLRCSPRSGDLSVYWYQQSLDQGLQFLIQYYNGEERAKGNILERFSAQQFPDLHSELNLSSLELGDSALYFCASSALGGTDTQYFGPGTRLTVL.

This clonotype was counted between two and nine times. V and J are TRBV24-1 and TRBJ2-1, with D possibly TRBD2 on 6 matching bases. The CDR3 sequence is 14 residues long. V dropped 4 bases and J dropped 9 bases, with 15 bases sitting between them. In germline, CDR1 is KGHDR, CDR2 SFDVKD. DNA for the CDR3: TGTGCCACCAGTGAGTCCCTAGGAGGGACTGAGCAGTTCTTC. This gives the protein CATSESLGGTEQFF.

The chain joins TRBV7-9 to TRBJ1-2; TRBD1 aligns across 7 bases. Trimming removed 5 bases from V and 3 bases from J; junction bases left unmatched: 9. CDR3 length: 15 residues. Germline lookup yields CDR1 SEHNR and CDR2 FQNEAQ (reference sequence). The CDR3 DNA follows: TGTGCCAGCAGCGCTCGGGGGGACAGCTACTATGGCTACACCTTC. Its protein is CASSARGDSYYGYTF.

With respect to this clonotype: At one boundary the junction diverges from the germline segment, which might be a read error. CDR3 nucleotide sequence: TGCAGTGCCAGAGGGACAGGGACTGCTGGCTACACCTTC. Translating it yields CSARGTGTAGYTF. The chain has TRBV20-1 and TRBJ1-2; 9 bases are a match to TRBD1. This CDR3 comprises 13 residues. The germline CDR1 and CDR2 sequences are DFQATT and SNEGSKA (reference sequence).